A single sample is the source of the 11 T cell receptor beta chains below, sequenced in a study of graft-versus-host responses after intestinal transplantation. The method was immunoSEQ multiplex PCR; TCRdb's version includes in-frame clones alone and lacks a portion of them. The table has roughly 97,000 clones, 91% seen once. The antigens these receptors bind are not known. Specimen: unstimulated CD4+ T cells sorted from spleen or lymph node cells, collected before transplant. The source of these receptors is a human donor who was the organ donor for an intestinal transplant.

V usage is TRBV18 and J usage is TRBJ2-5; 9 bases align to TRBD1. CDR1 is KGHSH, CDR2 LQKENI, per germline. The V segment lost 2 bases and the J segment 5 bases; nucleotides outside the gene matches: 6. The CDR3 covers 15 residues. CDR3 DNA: TGTGCCAGCTCACCAACGACAGGGGGTTTGGAGACCCAGTACTTC. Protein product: CASSPTTGGLETQYF.

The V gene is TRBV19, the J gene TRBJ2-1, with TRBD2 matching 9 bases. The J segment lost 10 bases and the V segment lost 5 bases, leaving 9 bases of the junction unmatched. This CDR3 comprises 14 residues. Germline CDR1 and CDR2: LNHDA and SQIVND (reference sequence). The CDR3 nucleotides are TGTGCCAGTAGTCAACCGGGACTAGCAAGGGAGCAGTTCTTC. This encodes CASSQPGLAREQFF. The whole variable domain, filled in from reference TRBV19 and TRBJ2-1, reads DGGITQSPKYLFRKEGQNVTLSCEQNLNHDAMYWYRQDPGQGLRLIYYSQIVNDFQKGDIAEGYSVSREKKESFPLTVTSAQKNPTAFYLCASSQPGLAREQFFGPGTRLTVL.

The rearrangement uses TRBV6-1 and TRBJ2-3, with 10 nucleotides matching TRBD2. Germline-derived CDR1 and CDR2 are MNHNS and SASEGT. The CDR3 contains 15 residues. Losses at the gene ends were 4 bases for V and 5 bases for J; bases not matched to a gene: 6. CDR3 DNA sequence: TGTGCCAGCAGTGTCAAAGCGGGGGGGGGAGATACGCAGTATTTT. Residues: CASSVKAGGGDTQYF.

The CDR3 DNA is TGTGCCAGCAGTCTAGGGAGCAGCTATGGCTACACCTTC. Protein product: CASSLGSSYGYTF. The rearrangement links TRBV6-1 to TRBJ1-2; D gene unclear. The ends were cut back, 5 bases at V and 4 bases at J, with 11 bases in the middle. Germline V lookup: CDR1 MNHNS, CDR2 SASEGT. This CDR3 has 13 amino acids.

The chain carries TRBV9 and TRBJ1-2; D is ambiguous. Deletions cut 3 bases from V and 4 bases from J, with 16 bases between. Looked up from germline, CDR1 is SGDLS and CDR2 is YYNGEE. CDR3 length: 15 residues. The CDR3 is CASSAEPERPYGYTF. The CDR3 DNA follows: TGTGCCAGCAGCGCCGAACCAGAGCGGCCCTATGGCTACACCTTC.

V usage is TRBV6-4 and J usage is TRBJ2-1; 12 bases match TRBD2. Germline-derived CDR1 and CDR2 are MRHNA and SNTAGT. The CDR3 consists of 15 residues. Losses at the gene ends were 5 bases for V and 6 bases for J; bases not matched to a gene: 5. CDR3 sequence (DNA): TGTGCCAGCAGTCCTCTAGCGGGGGGGATCAATGAGCAGTTCTTC. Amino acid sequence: CASSPLAGGINEQFF.

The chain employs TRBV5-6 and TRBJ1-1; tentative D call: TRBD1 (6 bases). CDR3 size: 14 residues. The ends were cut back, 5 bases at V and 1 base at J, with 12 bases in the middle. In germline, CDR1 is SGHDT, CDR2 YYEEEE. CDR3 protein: CASRFRGPNTEAFF. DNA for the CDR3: TGTGCCAGCAGATTCAGGGGCCCGAACACTGAAGCTTTCTTT.

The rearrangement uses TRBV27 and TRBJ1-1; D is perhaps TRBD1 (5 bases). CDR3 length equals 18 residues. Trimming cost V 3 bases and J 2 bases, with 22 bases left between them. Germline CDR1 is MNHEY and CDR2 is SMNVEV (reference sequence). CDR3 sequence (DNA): TGTGCCAGCAGTTTTCGGGGGGTCCCGGGGACCCCCAACACTGAAGCTTTCTTT. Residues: CASSFRGVPGTPNTEAFF.

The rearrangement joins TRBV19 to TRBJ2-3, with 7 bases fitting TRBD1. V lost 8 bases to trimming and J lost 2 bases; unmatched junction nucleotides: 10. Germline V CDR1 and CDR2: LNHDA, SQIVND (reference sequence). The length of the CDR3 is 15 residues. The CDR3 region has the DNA TGTGCCAGTCGAGGCGGACAGGCAAACACAGATACGCAGTATTTT. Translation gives CASRGGQANTDTQYF.

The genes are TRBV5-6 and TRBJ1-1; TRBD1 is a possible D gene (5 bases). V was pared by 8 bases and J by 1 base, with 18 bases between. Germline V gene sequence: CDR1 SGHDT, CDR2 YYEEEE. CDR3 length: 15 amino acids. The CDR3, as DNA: TGTGCCAGTCAAAAGAGGTTCAGGGCGAACACTGAAGCTTTCTTT. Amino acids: CASQKRFRANTEAFF. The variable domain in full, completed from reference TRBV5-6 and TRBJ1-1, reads DAGVTQSPTHLIKTRGQQVTLRCSPKSGHDTVSWYQQALGQGPQFIFQYYEEEERQRGNFPDRFSGHQFPNYSSELNVNALLLGDSALYLCASQKRFRANTEAFFGQGTRLTVV.

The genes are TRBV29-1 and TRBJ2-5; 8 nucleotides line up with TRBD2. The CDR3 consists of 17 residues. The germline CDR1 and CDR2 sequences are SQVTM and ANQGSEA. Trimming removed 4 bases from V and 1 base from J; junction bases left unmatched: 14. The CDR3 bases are TGCAGCGTTGGCCGGGAGGGAAGACAGGCAATCCAAGAGACCCAGTACTTC. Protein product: CSVGREGRQAIQETQYF.